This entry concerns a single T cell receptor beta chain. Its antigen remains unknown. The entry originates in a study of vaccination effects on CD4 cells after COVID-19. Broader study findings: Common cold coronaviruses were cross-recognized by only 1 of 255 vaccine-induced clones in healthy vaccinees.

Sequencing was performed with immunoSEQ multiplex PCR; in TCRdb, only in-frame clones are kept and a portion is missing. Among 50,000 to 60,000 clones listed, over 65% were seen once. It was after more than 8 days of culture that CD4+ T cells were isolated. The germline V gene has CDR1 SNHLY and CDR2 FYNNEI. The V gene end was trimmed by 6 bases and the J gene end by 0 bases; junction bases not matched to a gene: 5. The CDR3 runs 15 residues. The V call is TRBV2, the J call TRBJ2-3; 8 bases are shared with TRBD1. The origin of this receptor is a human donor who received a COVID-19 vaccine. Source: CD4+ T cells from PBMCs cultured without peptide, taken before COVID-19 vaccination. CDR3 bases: TGTGCCAGCAGGACGGACAGGGCTAGCACAGATACGCAGTATTTT. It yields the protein CASRTDRASTDTQYF.